Below, 5 T cell receptor beta chains from the same sample are listed, as sequenced in a study of shared clonotypes between healthy human individuals. Repertoires were generated with immunoSEQ multiplex PCR, while TCRdb's copy carries only in-frame clones and drops some. The data contain hundreds of thousands of clones, more than 70% of them singletons. Sequencing was carried out using memory CD4+ T cells sorted from blood. Subset in this sample: CD45RA-negative fraction. The receptors derive from a woman aged 25 to 39 in good health.

J is TRBJ2-3 and V is TRBV27, with D possibly being TRBD1 (5 bases). Germline CDR1 reads MNHEY; CDR2 reads SMNVEV (reference sequence). This CDR3 has 16 amino acids. With 4 bases removed from V and 1 base from J, the gap between germline ends came to 15 bases. The CDR3 nucleotides read TGTGCCAGCAGTTCCAGGGTGATTACCCGCACAGATACGCAGTATTTT. It encodes CASSSRVITRTDTQYF.

The chain combines TRBV27 with TRBJ2-2; weak D call: TRBD2 (6 bases). V lost 5 bases and J lost 7, with 14 bases in between. In germline, CDR1 is MNHEY, CDR2 SMNVEV (reference sequence). CDR3 length equals 14 residues. The CDR3 is CASSPSFGSGELFF. DNA of the CDR3: TGTGCCAGCAGTCCTTCATTCGGGAGCGGGGAGCTGTTTTTT.

This sequence joins TRBV5-8 and TRBJ2-3; a weak D match, TRBD2 (6 bases). Per the germline V gene, CDR1 is SGHTS and CDR2 is YDEGEE. V lost 5 bases to trimming and J lost 6 bases, with 13 bases between them. The CDR3 covers 13 residues. The CDR3 DNA follows: TGTGCCAGCAGTTTTAGCGGTTCGGATACGCAGTATTTT. Its translation: CASSFSGSDTQYF.

The chain uses TRBV5-4 and TRBJ2-3; tentatively, D is TRBD1 (5 bases). This CDR3 comprises 13 residues. Germline loops: CDR1 SGHNT, CDR2 YYREEE (reference sequence). Between the trimmed V and J ends, which lost 2 bases and 6 bases, there was a span of 10 bases. The CDR3 here is CASSFTGSDTQYF. For the CDR3, the DNA is TGTGCCAGCAGCTTCACAGGTTCGGATACGCAGTATTTT.

The chain joins TRBV14 to TRBJ2-5; 13 bases map to TRBD2. V was clipped by 5 bases and J by 5 bases; unmatched bases: 8. CDR1 is SGHDN, CDR2 FVKESK, per germline. This CDR3 region has 16 residues. The CDR3 DNA reads as TGTGCCAGCAGCAGCCGGACTAGCGGGAGTTGGGAGACCCAGTACTTC. It yields the protein CASSSRTSGSWETQYF.